The next 18 T cell receptor beta chains were all read from a single sample in a study of CD8 T cells in ankylosing spondylitis. Study-level findings and limits: Within ankylosing spondylitis blood, a TCR beta motif made up of under 10 highly homologous variants appeared to be characteristic.

TCRdb processed the 5' RACE reads anew with MiXCR; each CDR3 protein has one entry. Of 670,000 or so distinct CDR3 sequences in the sample, 19% were seen once. Their target antigens are unknown. The material sequenced was blood, either unsorted or a sorted T cell fraction (not recorded which). The receptor set was obtained from a male donor with ankylosing spondylitis.

At least ten counts were recorded for this clonotype. V gene TRBV4-1 combines with J gene TRBJ2-7; 7 bases fit TRBD1. This CDR3 has 16 residues. Germline values: CDR1 MGHRA, CDR2 YSYEKL. V lost 0 bases and J lost 3; bases outside the gene matches: 8. CDR3 bases: TGCGCCAGCAGCCAAGATCAGACAGGGCTGATCTACGAGCAGTACTTC. It codes for CASSQDQTGLIYEQYF.

This clonotype appeared a few times. The chain links TRBV29-1 to TRBJ2-5; tentative D call: TRBD1 (6 bases). With 7 bases removed from V and 5 bases from J, the gap between germline ends came to 17 bases. This CDR3 comprises 13 residues. Germline lookup yields CDR1 SQVTM and CDR2 ANQGSEA. CDR3 amino acids: CSGSQGSGETQYF. The CDR3 region has the DNA TGCAGCGGCTCACAGGGTTCTGGGGAGACCCAGTACTTC.

The chain couples TRBV12-3 or TRBV12-4 to TRBJ1-4; possibly TRBD1 for D (5 bases). The CDR3 is 13 amino acids. Trimming removed 8 bases at V and 8 bases at J, with 15 bases between. CDR3 in amino acids: CASGGLGDEKLFF. For the CDR3, the DNA is TGTGCCAGCGGAGGGTTAGGGGACGAAAAACTGTTTTTT.

This clonotype was counted between two and nine times. V and J are TRBV2 and TRBJ2-7; 10 bases map to TRBD1. Germline loops: CDR1 SNHLY, CDR2 FYNNEI. The CDR3 runs 14 residues. After removal of 7 bases from V and 9 bases from J, the junction contained 12 bases not matched to a gene. The CDR3 sequence: CASKEPGQGFTQYF. For the CDR3, the DNA is TGTGCCAGCAAAGAACCGGGACAGGGGTTTACGCAGTACTTC.

The J gene is TRBJ2-1, the V gene TRBV20-1; 9 nucleotides agree with TRBD2. The ends lost 6 bases at V and 6 bases at J; junction bases unmatched: 12. The CDR3 contains 15 residues. CDR1 and CDR2 (germline): DFQATT, SNEGSKA (reference sequence). This CDR3 reads CSANPGLARVNEQFF. In DNA, the CDR3 is TGCAGTGCAAACCCGGGACTAGCTCGGGTCAATGAGCAGTTCTTC.

This clonotype was seen only a few times. The chain is built from TRBV6-5 and TRBJ2-7; TRBD2 might be the D (5 bases). V lost 1 base and J lost 2, with 12 bases in between. This CDR3 is built from 15 residues. Per the germline V gene, CDR1 is MNHEY and CDR2 is SVGAGI. CDR3 protein: CASSYFSDGTYEQYF. The CDR3 DNA reads as TGTGCCAGCAGTTACTTCTCTGACGGGACCTACGAGCAGTACTTC.

In this sample, this clonotype turned up once. The rearrangement links TRBV29-1 to TRBJ1-1; 7 positions agree with TRBD1. Germline lookup yields CDR1 SQVTM and CDR2 ANQGSEA. CDR3 size: 12 residues. V lost 7 bases to trimming and J lost 1 base; unmatched junction nucleotides: 3. The CDR3 region is CSADRANTEAFF. Written as DNA, the CDR3 is TGCAGCGCCGACAGGGCGAACACTGAAGCTTTCTTT.

This clonotype turned up a few times. V is TRBV5-1 and J is TRBJ2-7; the D gene is possibly TRBD1 (6 bases). CDR3 length: 14 residues. Germline V gene data show CDR1 as SGHRS and CDR2 as YFSETQ. The V and J ends lost 4 bases and 3 bases respectively, with 14 bases between them. The CDR3 sequence is CASSNEYRDYEQYF. Here the CDR3 DNA reads TGCGCCAGCAGCAACGAGTACAGGGACTACGAGCAGTACTTC.

This clonotype has at least ten counts. The chain combines TRBV29-1 with TRBJ2-1; D is uncertain. This CDR3 spans 11 amino acids. Per the germline V gene, CDR1 is SQVTM and CDR2 is ANQGSEA. With 7 bases removed from V and 7 bases from J, the gap between germline ends came to 11 bases. CDR3 amino acids: CSGHEGNEQFF. For the CDR3, the DNA is TGCAGCGGACACGAAGGTAATGAGCAGTTCTTC.

The chain couples TRBV12-3 or TRBV12-4 to TRBJ1-5; D unresolved. Trimming took off 6 bases at V and 9 bases at J, with 18 bases between the two ends. CDR3 size: 14 residues. CDR3: CASSTDGSGLPQHF. CDR3 in DNA: TGTGCCAGCAGCACTGATGGGTCGGGATTGCCCCAGCATTTT.

For this clonotype: At one end, the junction sequence differs from germline, possibly due to a read error. The chain uses TRBV9 and TRBJ2-2; 12 bases map to TRBD2. This CDR3 has 17 amino acids. Looked up from germline, CDR1 is SGDLS and CDR2 is YYNGEE. The CDR3 DNA reads TGCGCCAGCAGCGCGCGGACTAGCGGGATAGACACCGGGGAGCTGTTTTTT. Amino acids: CASSARTSGIDTGELFF.

The gene calls are TRBV5-1 and TRBJ2-1, with 12 bases fitting TRBD2. Unmatched junction bases numbered 3, after V lost 1 base and J lost 7 bases. The germline gives CDR1 SGHRS, CDR2 YFSETQ. The CDR3 is made up of 15 amino acids. The chain's CDR3 is CASSLWLAGGNEQFF. DNA for the CDR3: TGCGCCAGCAGCTTGTGGCTAGCGGGGGGGAATGAGCAGTTCTTC.

The chain links TRBV12-3 or TRBV12-4 to TRBJ1-2; the D gene is possibly TRBD1 (6 bases). This CDR3 contains 13 residues. Trimming removed 7 bases from V and 4 bases from J, with 13 bases in between. The CDR3: CASIHREGYGYTF. The CDR3 nucleotides read TGTGCCAGCATTCACAGGGAGGGCTATGGCTACACCTTC.

This clonotype was counted only a few times. The rearrangement links TRBV7-9 to TRBJ2-7; D is possibly TRBD1 (5 bases). In germline, CDR1 is SEHNR, CDR2 FQNEAQ (reference sequence). V lost 4 bases, J lost 6 bases, and 16 bases lay in between. The CDR3 extends over 14 amino acids. The CDR3 loop reads CASSSTQGFSEQYF. The CDR3 DNA is TGTGCCAGCAGCTCCACCCAGGGTTTCAGCGAGCAGTACTTC.

The chain combines TRBV7-2 with TRBJ2-2, with D maybe TRBD1 (6 bases). Germline CDR1 reads SGHTA; CDR2 reads FQGNSA. Trimming took off 5 bases at V and 6 bases at J, with 22 bases between the two ends. The CDR3 is 17 residues long. The CDR3 loop is CASSLGIGGSDPGELFF. DNA for the CDR3: TGTGCCAGCAGCCTAGGGATAGGGGGATCTGACCCCGGGGAGCTGTTTTTT.

There are a few counts of this clonotype. The rearrangement joins TRBV4-1 to TRBJ2-7, with 8 positions matching TRBD2. Germline V lookup: CDR1 MGHRA, CDR2 YSYEKL. This CDR3 region has 16 residues. The J segment lost 2 bases and the V segment lost 4 bases, leaving 10 bases of the junction unmatched. The CDR3 DNA reads TGCGCCAGCAGCCTAGGGTCGAGCGGGAGCCCCTACGAGCAGTACTTC. It yields the protein CASSLGSSGSPYEQYF.

The V and J genes are TRBV7-2 and TRBJ1-2, with D perhaps matching TRBD1 (5 bases). V lost 2 bases to trimming and J lost 3 bases, with 13 bases between them. The germline V gene has CDR1 SGHTA and CDR2 FQGNSA. CDR3 length equals 15 residues. CDR3 in DNA: TGTGCCAGCAGCTTATATGCGGGGGAATACTATGGCTACACCTTC. Protein sequence: CASSLYAGEYYGYTF. Using reference TRBV7-2 and TRBJ1-2 for the parts outside the CDR3, the full variable domain is GAGVSQSPSNKVTEKGKDVELRCDPISGHTALYWYRQSLGQGLEFLIYFQGNSAPDKSGLPSDRFSAERTGGSVSTLTIQRTQQEDSAVYLCASSLYAGEYYGYTFGSGTRLTVV.

This clonotype was found a few times. V is TRBV15 and J is TRBJ2-7, with a weak D call TRBD1 (5 bases). CDR3 size: 12 residues. Germline loops: CDR1 LNHNV, CDR2 YYDKDF (reference sequence). With 1 base removed from V and 9 bases from J, the gap between germline ends came to 10 bases. In nucleotides, the CDR3 is TGTGCCACCAGCAGAGCCCAGGGTGGGCAGTACTTC. Translated: CATSRAQGGQYF.